These T cell receptor beta chains were read from a single sample in a study of blood T cell repertoires in COVID-19. Using immunoSEQ multiplex PCR, the repertoire was profiled, and TCRdb retains in-frame clones only, with some absent. The repertoire holds 60,000 to 85,000 clones, with about 80% as singletons. What was sequenced was peripheral blood. The receptors stem from a man in his 70s who had recovered from COVID-19. Both conserved end residues are part of each CDR3. A D gene is named only where the DNA matches it firmly. A clone size is listed for some rows: how often the clone was seen (once, few, many), or a class if it is expanded.

TRBV27	-	TRBJ2-5	-	TGTGCCAGCAGTTCTGCGGGGGCGGGAGAGACCCAGTACTTC	CASSSAGAGETQYF
TRBV6-2/TRBV6-3	-	TRBJ2-2	-	TGTGCCAGCAGCCCCGGACAGACGAACACCGGGGAGCTGTTTTTT	CASSPGQTNTGELFF
TRBV9	few	TRBJ1-5	-	TGTGCCAGCAGCGAAGGGGACGGGAGGTACAATCAGCCCCAGCATTTT	CASSEGDGRYNQPQHF
TRBV7-6	-	TRBJ1-4	-	TGTGCCAGCAGCTTACGGGGGTATAATGAAAAACTGTTTTTT	CASSLRGYNEKLFF
TRBV5-5	-	TRBJ2-5	TRBD1	TGTGCCAGCAGCCTTCGGACAGGGGGCGCGGAGACCCAGTACTTC	CASSLRTGGAETQYF
TRBV6-5	once	TRBJ2-3	TRBD1	TGTGCCAGCAGTAGCCTGCAGGGGGCAGATACGCAGTATTTT	CASSSLQGADTQYF
TRBV5-1	-	TRBJ2-2	TRBD1	TGCGCCAGCAGCTTGGCCTTCATAGGGACAGGGAACACCGGGGAGCTGTTTTTT	CASSLAFIGTGNTGELFF
TRBV7-2	-	TRBJ1-3	-	TGTGCCAGCGGACCTGGGGCAGGGGTAGGAAACACCATATATTTT	CASGPGAGVGNTIYF
TRBV10-1	-	TRBJ2-1	-	TGCGCCAGCCGAAAGACATCCGCTCAAAGCTACAATGAGCAGTTCTTC	CASRKTSAQSYNEQFF
TRBV28	-	TRBJ1-5	-	TGTGCCAGCAGTTTACTTAACAGGGATCAGCCCCAGCATTTT	CASSLLNRDQPQHF
TRBV7-2	-	TRBJ2-5	TRBD1	TGTGCCAGCAGCCCCAGACAGGGACAAGAGACCCAGTACTTC	CASSPRQGQETQYF
TRBV6-5	once	TRBJ2-7	TRBD2	TGTGCCAGCAGTTACACCCCGGGGGGGGAATACGAGCAGTACTTC	CASSYTPGGEYEQYF
TRBV28	-	TRBJ1-2	-	TGTGCCAGCGGGATAGACAGACTCGGCTACACCTTC	CASGIDRLGYTF
TRBV10-3	-	TRBJ2-3	TRBD2	TGTGCCATCAGGGCGGGAGGAAGCACAGATACGCAGTATTTT	CAIRAGGSTDTQYF
TRBV6-2/TRBV6-3	-	TRBJ2-7	-	TGTGCCAGCAGTAACCCCCCCCAACAGAGGGTGGGCTACGAGCAGTACTTC	CASSNPPQQRVGYEQYF
TRBV19	-	TRBJ2-2	-	TGTGCCAGTAGTATATTTAGCCTGCGAACCGGGGAGCTGTTTTTT	CASSIFSLRTGELFF
TRBV5-4	many	TRBJ1-5	-	TGTGCCAGCAGCTTCTATCTAGTGGGACAAAGGCATTTT	CASSFYLVGQRHF
TRBV6-2/TRBV6-3	once	TRBJ2-5	-	TGTGCCAGCAGTTACTCGAAGTCAGACCAAGAGACCCAGTACTTC	CASSYSKSDQETQYF
TRBV29-1	-	TRBJ2-6	TRBD1	TGCAGCGCGGGACAGGGATTCAACTCTGGGGCCAACGTCCTGACTTTC	CSAGQGFNSGANVLTF
TRBV5-1	-	TRBJ2-3	-	TGCGCCAGCAGCTTGGCCGGTTGGGGGGTCGGCACAGATACGCAGTATTTT	CASSLAGWGVGTDTQYF
TRBV6-5	-	TRBJ1-3	TRBD1	TGTGCCAGCAAGACAGGGATATCTGGAAACACCATATATTTT	CASKTGISGNTIYF
TRBV6-5	once	TRBJ2-2	-	TGTGCCAGCAGTCGACTAAAAAACACCGGGGAGCTGTTTTTT	CASSRLKNTGELFF
TRBV10-3	-	TRBJ2-2	-	TGTGCCATCAGCCTAGTAAGCACCGCAAACACCGGGGAGCTGTTTTTT	CAISLVSTANTGELFF
TRBV5-1	-	TRBJ2-3	-	TGCGCCAGCAGCTTGGCCGGTGATCAAGATACGCAGTATTTT	CASSLAGDQDTQYF
TRBV30	once	TRBJ1-5	-	TGTGCCTGGAGTGCGGCTATTGGGGGGCAGCCCCAGCATTTT	CAWSAAIGGQPQHF
TRBV7-2	-	TRBJ2-3	TRBD1	TGTGCCAGCAGCAGTACGTTTGTGGGACAGAACACAGATACGCAGTATTTT	CASSSTFVGQNTDTQYF
TRBV29-1	once	TRBJ2-3	TRBD2	TGCAGCGTTGACTCAACTAGCGGGGTGCTCACAGATACGCAGTATTTT	CSVDSTSGVLTDTQYF
TRBV18	-	TRBJ2-1	-	TGTGCCAGCTCACCGGCGTGGAGCTCCTACAATGAGCAGTTCTTC	CASSPAWSSYNEQFF
TRBV30	few	TRBJ1-5	-	TGTGCCTGGAGTACACAGGGTAGGCAGCCCCAGCATTTT	CAWSTQGRQPQHF
TRBV11-3	few	TRBJ2-2	TRBD1	TGTGCCAGCAGCTCGGGACAGGGGGGCACCGGGGAGCTGTTTTTT	CASSSGQGGTGELFF
TRBV6-2/TRBV6-3	-	TRBJ1-3	-	TGTGCCAGCAGTTATCGGACGGGAACGGCCTCTGGAAACACCATATATTTT	CASSYRTGTASGNTIYF
TRBV29-1	-	TRBJ1-1	-	TGCAGCGTTGTCCAGACAAACACTGAAGCTTTCTTT	CSVVQTNTEAFF
TRBV3-1/TRBV3-2	once	TRBJ2-2	TRBD1	TGTGCCAGCAGCCCGACAGGGATGACCGGGGAGCTGTTTTTT	CASSPTGMTGELFF
TRBV4-2	-	TRBJ2-7	TRBD1	TGTGCCAGCAGCCAAGACCGGACAGGGGCCTACGAGCAGTACTTC	CASSQDRTGAYEQYF
TRBV10-2	-	TRBJ1-5	-	TGCGCCAGCACATCATCAGGGTCCAGCAATCAGCCCCAGCATTTT	CASTSSGSSNQPQHF
TRBV6-2/TRBV6-3	-	TRBJ1-5	TRBD1	TGTGCCAGCAGCCCCGGACAGGGGGCCTACAATCAGCCCCAGCATTTT	CASSPGQGAYNQPQHF
TRBV19	-	TRBJ1-5	TRBD1	TGTGCCAGTAGTATTCTCCCGGGACAGGGGGGTCAGCCCCAGCATTTT	CASSILPGQGGQPQHF
TRBV30	-	TRBJ2-7	TRBD1	TGTGCCTGGAGCCCCGGGACAGTCAGATACGAGCAGTACTTC	CAWSPGTVRYEQYF
TRBV7-9	-	TRBJ2-2	-	TGTGCCAGCGGACTGCTGACGTCTATGGCCGGGGAGCTGTTTTTT	CASGLLTSMAGELFF
TRBV19	-	TRBJ1-5	TRBD1	TGTGCCACCGCCGGGACAGGGGGCAATCAGCCCCAGCATTTT	CATAGTGGNQPQHF
TRBV29-1	-	TRBJ2-1	TRBD1	TGCAGCGTTGAAATGGACAGGGGGCGATTTGAGTTCTTC	CSVEMDRGRFEFF
TRBV7-8	-	TRBJ1-4	TRBD1	TGTGCCAGCAGCTTTGGGACAGCCTACTGGACTAATGAAAAACTGTTTTTT	CASSFGTAYWTNEKLFF
TRBV6-5	-	TRBJ2-7	TRBD1	TGTGCCAGCAGTTACTCGGACAGGCGGTACGAGCAGTACTTC	CASSYSDRRYEQYF
TRBV30	-	TRBJ2-1	-	TGTGCCTGGAGTGTACCCCACTCTTCCGGTTTCAATGAGCAGTTCTTC	CAWSVPHSSGFNEQFF
TRBV28	-	TRBJ2-7	-	TGTGCCAGCACTGGAGGGACAGTCTTTTCCTACGAGCAGTACTTC	CASTGGTVFSYEQYF
TRBV10-2	few	TRBJ2-5	TRBD1	TGCGCCAGCAGCGGTAGGACAGGGGGGATAGAGACCCAGTACTTC	CASSGRTGGIETQYF
TRBV5-1	-	TRBJ2-1	-	TGCGCCAGCAGCTCGCGGGCGGCACGGACGAATAATGAGCAGTTCTTC	CASSSRAARTNNEQFF
TRBV12-3/TRBV12-4	-	TRBJ1-2	-	TGTGCCAGCAGTTTAGCGACTGCCTATGGCTACACCTTC	CASSLATAYGYTF
TRBV18	-	TRBJ1-2	TRBD1	TGTGCCAGCTCACCTGAACAGGGGATTGGATATGGCTACACCTTC	CASSPEQGIGYGYTF
TRBV7-8	-	TRBJ2-3	TRBD1	TGTGCCAGCAGCCGAGGATCAGGGGGAGCAGATACGCAGTATTTT	CASSRGSGGADTQYF